The 2 T cell receptor beta chains listed next were all sequenced from one sample in a study of blood T cells in healthy people across ages. It was with a sample-barcoded 5' primer and a J-beta primer mix that a second PCR of about 6 to 12 cycles was run. MiXCR, applied by TCRdb to the 5' RACE reads, yields one record per CDR3 protein. This table has over a million distinct CDR3 sequences, less than 25% appearing once. The same data also went into a second study, on T cells of mothers and their children.

The sample taken for sequencing was blood. The receptors shown here come from a girl aged 2-10 years in good health.

This rearrangement joins TRBV20-1 to TRBJ2-4, with 10 bases matching TRBD2. The V gene's germline CDR1 is DFQATT and CDR2 SNEGSKA (reference sequence). The CDR3 is 16 residues long. V shed 3 bases and J 1 base; nucleotides not matched to a gene: 6. As DNA, the CDR3 is TGCAGTGCTAGGTCCCCTAGCGGGAGTGCCAAAAACATTCAGTACTTC. It yields the protein CSARSPSGSAKNIQYF.

This clonotype came up a few times. This CDR3 is CASSPRLAGELATQYF. In nucleotides, the CDR3 is TGTGCCAGCAGCCCCAGACTAGCGGGGGAACTTGCTACGCAGTATTTT. The rearrangement links TRBV11-3 to TRBJ2-3; 12 nucleotides match TRBD2. The V gene end was trimmed by 5 bases and the J gene end by 8 bases; junction bases not matched to a gene: 11. The CDR3 is 16 residues long. The germline CDR1 and CDR2 sequences are SGHNT and YENEEA.